This section outlines one T cell receptor beta chain sequence together with its context. This record comes from a study of blood T cell repertoires in COVID-19. Study information: Sites across the United States, Italy and Spain contributed samples from acute and convalescent COVID-19.

As processed by the authors: Amplification of reference gene primers was used by the study to estimate nucleated cell counts. TCRdb's table, derived via immunoSEQ multiplex PCR, lists solely in-frame clones and lacks some. V, J and clone size reflect that table, while D and trimming were determined from the DNA. The profile shows 150,000 to 170,000 clones, around 90% of them singletons. This CDR3 comprises 15 residues. J was trimmed by 9 bases and V by 4 bases; bases with no gene match: 9. Germline V gene data show CDR1 as SGDLS and CDR2 as YYNGEE. This clonotype originated in a man aged 50 to 59 with acute or convalescent COVID-19. The chain links TRBV9 to TRBJ1-6, with 8 bases aligning to TRBD1. Sequencing input: peripheral blood. The CDR3 region is CASSPIGQGGSPLHF. CDR3 coding DNA: TGTGCCAGCAGCCCCATCGGACAGGGTGGTTCACCCCTCCACTTT.